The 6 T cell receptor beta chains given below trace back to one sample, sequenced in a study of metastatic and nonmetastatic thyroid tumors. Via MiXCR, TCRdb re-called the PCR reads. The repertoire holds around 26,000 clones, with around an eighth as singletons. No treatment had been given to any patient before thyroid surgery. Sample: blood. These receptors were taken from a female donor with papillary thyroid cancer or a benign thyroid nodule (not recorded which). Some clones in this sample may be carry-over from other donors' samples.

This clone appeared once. For the CDR3, the DNA is TGTGCCTGGGTAAAACAGGGCTCCGAGCAGTACTTC. Amino acid sequence: CAWVKQGSEQYF. The gene calls are TRBV30 and TRBJ2-7; perhaps TRBD1 as D (6 bases). Trimming removed 5 bases at V and 6 bases at J, with 14 bases between. CDR1 is GTSNPN, CDR2 SVGIG, per germline (reference sequence). The CDR3 extends over 12 amino acids. Full variable domain (missing parts from reference TRBV30 and TRBJ2-7): SQTIHQWPATLVQPVGSPLSLECTVEGTSNPNLYWYRQAAGRGLQLLFYSVGIGQISSEVPQNLSASRPQDRQFILSSKKLLLSDSGFYLCAWVKQGSEQYFGPGTRLTVT.

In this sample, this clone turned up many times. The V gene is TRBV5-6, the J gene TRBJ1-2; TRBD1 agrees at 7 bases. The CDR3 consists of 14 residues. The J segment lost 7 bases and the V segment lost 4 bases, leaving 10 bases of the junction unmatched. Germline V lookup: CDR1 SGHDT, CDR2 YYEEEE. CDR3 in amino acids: CASSTGAGGAGYTF. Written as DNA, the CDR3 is TGTGCCAGCAGCACCGGGGCAGGGGGAGCTGGCTACACCTTC.

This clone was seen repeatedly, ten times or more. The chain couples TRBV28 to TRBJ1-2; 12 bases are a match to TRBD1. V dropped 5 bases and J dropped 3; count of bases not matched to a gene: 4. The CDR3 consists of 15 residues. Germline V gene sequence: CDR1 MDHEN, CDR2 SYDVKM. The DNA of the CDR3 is TGTGCCAGCAGTACGGGACAGGGGGCTGACTATGGCTACACCTTC. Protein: CASSTGQGADYGYTF.

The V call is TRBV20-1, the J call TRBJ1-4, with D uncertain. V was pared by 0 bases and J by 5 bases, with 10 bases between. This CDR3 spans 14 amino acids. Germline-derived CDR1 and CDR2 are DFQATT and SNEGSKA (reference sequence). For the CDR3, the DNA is TGCAGTGCTAGAGACGGAAGCAAAAATGAAAAACTGTTTTTT. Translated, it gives CSARDGSKNEKLFF.

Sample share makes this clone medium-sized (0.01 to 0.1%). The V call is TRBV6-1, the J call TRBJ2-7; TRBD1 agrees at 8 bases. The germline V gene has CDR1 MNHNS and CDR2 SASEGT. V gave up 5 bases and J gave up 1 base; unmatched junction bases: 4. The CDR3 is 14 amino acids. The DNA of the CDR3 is TGTGCCAGCAGTAAGGACAGGGAGTCCTACGAGCAGTACTTC. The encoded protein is CASSKDRESYEQYF.

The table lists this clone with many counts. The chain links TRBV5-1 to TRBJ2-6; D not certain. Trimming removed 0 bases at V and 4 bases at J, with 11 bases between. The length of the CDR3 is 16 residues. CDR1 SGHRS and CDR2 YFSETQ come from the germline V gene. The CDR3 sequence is CASSLGSGKGANVLTF. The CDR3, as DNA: TGCGCCAGCAGCTTGGGCAGTGGGAAGGGGGCCAACGTCCTGACTTTC.